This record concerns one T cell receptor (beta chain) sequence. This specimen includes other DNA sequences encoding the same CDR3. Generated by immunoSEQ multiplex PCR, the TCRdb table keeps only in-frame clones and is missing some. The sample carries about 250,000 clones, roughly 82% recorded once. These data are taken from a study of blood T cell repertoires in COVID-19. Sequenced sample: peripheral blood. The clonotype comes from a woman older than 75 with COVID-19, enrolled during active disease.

The CDR3: CASSPGTGYNEQFF. The CDR3 coding sequence is TGCGCCAGCAGCCCCGGGACAGGGTACAATGAGCAGTTCTTC. The chain combines TRBV5-1 with TRBJ2-1; 9 bases match TRBD1. This CDR3 has 14 residues. V was pared by 4 bases and J by 4 bases, with 3 bases of the junction left unmatched. Germline V lookup: CDR1 SGHRS, CDR2 YFSETQ.